The present T cell receptor (beta chain) was sequenced within a study of cytomegalovirus exposure and HLA in healthy donors. Whole-study results and caveats: Clonal expansion was found to be greater in HLA-associated TCR beta chains than in equally common others in a later analysis.

Germline loops: CDR1 SGHTA, CDR2 FQGNSA. The CDR3 sequence is 14 residues long. Trimming pared 1 base from V and 5 bases from J, leaving 12 bases between. In the case of this clone: Its specificity is unknown.

Primers included in the PCR were 60 Vbeta and 13 Jbeta primers. Assay used: immunoSEQ multiplex PCR; TCRdb lists only in-frame clones, some missing. This table has approximately 190,000 clones, roughly 80% appearing once. The material sequenced was PBMCs. The origin of this receptor is a man aged 35 to 55 in good health and CMV-seropositive. The chain links TRBV7-2 to TRBJ2-7; D might be TRBD1 (5 bases). CDR3 bases: TGTGCCAGCAGCTTAGACTGGGGCAGCAACGAGCAGTACTTC. It codes for CASSLDWGSNEQYF.